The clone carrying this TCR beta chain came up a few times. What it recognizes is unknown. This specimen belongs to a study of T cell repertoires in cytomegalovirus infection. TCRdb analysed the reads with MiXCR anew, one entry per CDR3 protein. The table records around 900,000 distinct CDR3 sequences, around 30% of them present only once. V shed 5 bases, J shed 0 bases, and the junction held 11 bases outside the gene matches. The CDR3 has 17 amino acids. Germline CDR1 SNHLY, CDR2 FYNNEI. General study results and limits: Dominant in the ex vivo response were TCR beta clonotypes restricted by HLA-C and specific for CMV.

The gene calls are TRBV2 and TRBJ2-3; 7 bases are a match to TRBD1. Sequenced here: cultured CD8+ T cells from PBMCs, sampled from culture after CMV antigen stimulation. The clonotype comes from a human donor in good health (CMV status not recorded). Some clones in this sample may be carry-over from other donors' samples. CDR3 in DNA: TGTGCCAGCAGTACCTTGCCGGGACAGCCTAGCACAGATACGCAGTATTTT. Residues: CASSTLPGQPSTDTQYF.